This T cell receptor beta chain was found in a study of cytomegalovirus exposure and HLA in healthy donors. The J segment lost 3 bases and the V segment lost 6 bases, leaving 7 bases of the junction unmatched. Germline assignment: CDR1 SNHLY and CDR2 FYNNEI. There are 15 residues in the CDR3. The PCR made use of 60 Vbeta and 13 Jbeta primers. Original analysis: Roughly 10 million shared chains were among around 78 million unique TCR beta chains counted in a later analysis. Assay used: immunoSEQ multiplex PCR; TCRdb lists only in-frame clones, some missing. For V, J and clone size, that table is used; D and trimming come from the DNA. The profile shows about 150,000 clones, around 82% of them singletons. Regarding this clone: What it binds is not known.

Whole-study findings and limits: The authors considered a cluster of highly shared sequence variants likely to be a sequencing artifact. TCR association rates varied by HLA locus in a later analysis, with DRB1 highest and HLA-C lowest. Earlier results showed most TCR beta V segments being productive about 90% or about 30% of the time.

This chain uses TRBV2 with TRBJ2-3, with 9 bases fitting TRBD1. The source of this sequence is a woman in her 40s in good health and CMV-seropositive. Source material: PBMCs. The DNA for the CDR3 is TGTGCCAGCAGGGGACAGGGCCTCGGGACAGATACGCAGTATTTT. This sequence encodes CASRGQGLGTDTQYF.